Below are 15 T cell receptor beta chains sequenced from a single sample in a study of response to subunit inactivated influenza vaccine. In TCRdb, the RT-PCR reads were re-called with MiXCR into one record per CDR3 protein. The table lists fewer than 700,000 distinct CDR3 sequences, roughly 13% of them singletons, with approximately 14% in the top ten. The sample was PBMCs from blood, taken 35 to 45 days after vaccination. Receptor source: a man aged 50 to 59 who received an inactivated influenza vaccine.

This sequence joins TRBV30 and TRBJ2-5; TRBD1 is a possible D gene (7 bases). Trimming stripped 5 bases from V and 1 base from J, with 14 bases between. This CDR3 is built from 14 residues. Germline CDR1 reads GTSNPN; CDR2 reads SVGIG (reference sequence). CDR3 region: CAWSTGDFQETQYF. CDR3 DNA: TGTGCCTGGTCTACAGGGGACTTCCAAGAGACCCAGTACTTC.

On this clonotype itself: The junction and the germline gene differ at one end; a read error may be behind it. The gene calls are TRBV28 and TRBJ1-1; D gene ambiguous. Per the germline V gene, CDR1 is MDHEN and CDR2 is SYDVKM. This CDR3 has 11 amino acids. For the CDR3, the DNA is TGTGCCAGCCTGGAGAACGCTGAAGCTTTCTTT. Translation: CASLENAEAFF.

V is TRBV28 and J is TRBJ1-2; D not resolved. Germline values: CDR1 MDHEN, CDR2 SYDVKM. The CDR3 has 13 amino acids. V lost 5 bases to trimming and J lost 2 bases, with 9 bases between them. CDR3 residues: CASSGLKNYGYTF. The DNA of the CDR3 is TGTGCCAGCAGTGGGCTTAAAAACTATGGCTACACCTTC.

Only a few counts were recorded for this clonotype. The chain is built from TRBV6-2 or TRBV6-3 and TRBJ1-5, with TRBD1 matching over 9 bases. The CDR3 loop spans 15 amino acids. V trimming: 5 bases; J trimming: 4 bases; junction bases outside the gene matches: 6. Germline values: CDR1 MNHEY, CDR2 SVGEGT. The CDR3 loop reads CASSTGQGPNQPQHF. CDR3 nucleotide sequence: TGTGCCAGCAGTACCGGACAGGGGCCTAATCAGCCCCAGCATTTT.

Only a few counts were recorded for this clonotype. V and J are TRBV11-1 and TRBJ2-3, with 10 bases matching TRBD2. V lost 2 bases, J lost 6 bases, and 14 bases stayed unmatched. This CDR3 comprises 18 residues. CDR1 is SGHAT and CDR2 is FQDESV in the germline V gene (reference sequence). The CDR3 region is CASSLLPRSGRALDTQYF. In nucleotides, the CDR3 is TGTGCCAGCAGCTTATTGCCCCGGAGCGGGAGGGCCCTGGATACGCAGTATTTT.

Details on this clonotype: A read error is possible here, since a much larger clone lies one base away. This chain connects TRBV12-3 or TRBV12-4 to TRBJ1-1; D ambiguous. V was clipped by 2 bases and J by 0 bases, with 4 bases between them. This CDR3 is 13 amino acids long. As DNA, the CDR3 is TGTGCCAGCAGTTTATGGATGAACACTGAAGCTTTCTTT. As protein: CASSLWMNTEAFF.

The CDR3 coding sequence is TGTGCCAGCAGTTATCAGTCCTACGAGCAGTTCTTC. It codes for CASSYQSYEQFF. This chain joins TRBV28 and TRBJ2-1; D gene ambiguous. The germline V gene has CDR1 MDHEN and CDR2 SYDVKM. The CDR3 is made up of 12 amino acids. Between the trimmed V and J ends, which lost 4 bases and 10 bases, there was a span of 11 bases.

There are many counts of this clonotype. The CDR3 nucleotides are TGTGCCAGCAGTTCCCAGGACAGGGTATCCTATGGCTACACCTTC. This translates into CASSSQDRVSYGYTF. V and J are TRBV6-5 and TRBJ1-2; 8 bases fit TRBD1. Per the germline V gene, CDR1 is MNHEY and CDR2 is SVGAGI. The CDR3 runs 15 residues. V lost 4 bases and J lost 4; bases outside the gene matches: 8.

This clonotype was detected a few times. The gene calls are TRBV20-1 and TRBJ2-5, with 11 bases aligning to TRBD2. V was pared by 6 bases and J by 2 bases, with 11 bases of the junction left unmatched. The CDR3 consists of 16 residues. Germline V gene sequence: CDR1 DFQATT, CDR2 SNEGSKA (reference sequence). CDR3 loop: CSAAPTSGAMQETQYF. The CDR3 nucleotides are TGCAGTGCAGCCCCGACTAGCGGGGCTATGCAAGAGACCCAGTACTTC.

The chain couples TRBV12-3 or TRBV12-4 to TRBJ2-2; D gene ambiguous. The length of the CDR3 is 14 residues. Trimming pared 5 bases from V and 2 bases from J, leaving 9 bases between. CDR3 sequence (DNA): TGTGCCAGCAGTCATGCTACCAACACCGGGGAGCTGTTTTTT. Amino acid sequence: CASSHATNTGELFF.

The rearrangement joins TRBV27 to TRBJ2-5; D may correspond to TRBD1 or TRBD2 (6 bases each). The CDR3 totals 12 residues. Per germline, CDR1 MNHEY and CDR2 SMNVEV (reference sequence). V gave up 10 bases and J gave up 7 bases, with 16 bases separating them. The CDR3 loop is CATKEGVGTQYF. The CDR3 DNA reads as TGTGCCACCAAGGAGGGGGTAGGGACCCAGTACTTC.

The J gene is TRBJ2-2, the V gene TRBV20-1; 11 bases map to TRBD2. Germline CDR1 DFQATT, CDR2 SNEGSKA (reference sequence). The length of the CDR3 is 16 residues. Germline trimming cut 3 bases from V and 4 bases from J; bases unmatched to any gene: 7. The CDR3 DNA follows: TGCAGTGCTAGGTTAAGGGGACTAGCGGCCACCGGGGAGCTGTTTTTT. Translation: CSARLRGLAATGELFF.

This chain connects TRBV7-2 to TRBJ2-5; 7 bases fit TRBD2. This CDR3 comprises 15 residues. After removal of 5 bases from V and 4 bases from J, the junction contained 10 bases not matched to a gene. In germline, CDR1 is SGHTA, CDR2 FQGNSA. Written as DNA, the CDR3 is TGTGCCAGCAGCCCGACAGCGGGAAAGGGAGAGACCCAGTACTTC. This translates into CASSPTAGKGETQYF.

V and J are TRBV7-2 and TRBJ2-3; D unresolved. Trimming pared 3 bases from V and 6 bases from J, leaving 13 bases between. Germline V gene lookup returns CDR1 SGHTA and CDR2 FQGNSA. The CDR3 length is 14 residues. This chain's CDR3 is CASSFVSNADTQYF. The CDR3 DNA sequence: TGTGCCAGCAGCTTTGTAAGCAACGCGGATACGCAGTATTTT.

This clonotype came up many times. The rearrangement joins TRBV20-1 to TRBJ2-1; 9 bases fit TRBD2. J gave up 8 bases and V 0 bases, and 5 bases lay outside the gene matches. In germline, CDR1 is DFQATT, CDR2 SNEGSKA (reference sequence). There are 14 residues in the CDR3. CDR3 in amino acids: CSARDRLADYEQFF. The CDR3 nucleotides read TGCAGTGCTAGAGATCGACTAGCGGATTATGAGCAGTTCTTC.